The 5 T cell receptor beta chains below come from one sample, sequenced in a study of T-cell memory formation after mild COVID-19. Each CDR3 protein is one row after TCRdb ran MiXCR on the 5' RACE reads. The sample consists of about 180,000 distinct CDR3 sequences, approximately 17% of them appearing once. Sequenced input: PBMCs or a T cell subset sorted from them (not recorded which). These receptor sequences come from a young man who had mild COVID-19 (a few samples of this study predate the infection). Cell type and time point are not known.

This rearrangement joins TRBV6-5 to TRBJ2-5; D possibly corresponds to TRBD1 (6 bases). Germline lookup yields CDR1 MNHEY and CDR2 SVGAGI. CDR3 size: 16 residues. Trimming shortened V by 7 bases and J by 4 bases, and 22 bases separated the two germline ends. The CDR3 loop reads CASTQTLGHKRETQYF. CDR3 nucleotides: TGTGCCAGCACCCAAACGCTGGGACACAAGCGAGAGACCCAGTACTTC.

The chain joins TRBV12-3 or TRBV12-4 to TRBJ1-6; no definite D call. V lost 1 base to trimming and J lost 11 bases, with 15 bases between them. The CDR3 is 15 residues long. The CDR3 spells CASSLGERGAAPLHF. The DNA for the CDR3 is TGTGCCAGCAGTTTAGGGGAGCGGGGAGCTGCACCCCTCCACTTT.

This clonotype was seen more than once but under ten times. The chain combines TRBV5-1 with TRBJ2-2; perhaps TRBD2 as D (5 bases). The V and J ends lost 4 bases and 0 bases respectively, with 7 bases between them. This CDR3 spans 14 amino acids. Germline V lookup: CDR1 SGHRS, CDR2 YFSETQ. The CDR3 loop reads CASSEGTNTGELFF. CDR3 nucleotide sequence: TGCGCCAGCAGCGAGGGTACGAACACCGGGGAGCTGTTTTTT. The full variable domain, in which reference TRBV5-1 and TRBJ2-2 provide the parts outside the CDR3, is KAGVTQTPRYLIKTRGQQVTLSCSPISGHRSVSWYQQTPGQGLQFLFEYFSETQRNKGNFPGRFSGRQFSNSRSEMNVSTLELGDSALYLCASSEGTNTGELFFGEGSRLTVL.

The gene calls are TRBV20-1 and TRBJ1-5; D is unresolved. The germline gives CDR1 DFQATT, CDR2 SNEGSKA (reference sequence). Between the trimmed V and J ends, which lost 1 base and 7 bases, there was a span of 8 bases. This CDR3 region has 12 residues. The CDR3 loop is CSARAGGQPQHF. Written as DNA, the CDR3 is TGCAGTGCTAGAGCGGGAGGGCAGCCCCAGCATTTT.

V and J are TRBV6-2 or TRBV6-3 and TRBJ2-3; 7 positions agree with TRBD2. The CDR3 has 15 amino acids. CDR1 and CDR2 (germline): MNHEY, SVGEGT. J was trimmed by 6 bases and V by 0 bases; bases with no gene match: 6. CDR3 bases: TGTGCCAGCAGTTACTCGGGCCGGGGGGTCGATACGCAGTATTTT. Its protein product is CASSYSGRGVDTQYF.